This is a list of T cell receptor beta chains from one sample in a study of cytomegalovirus exposure and HLA in healthy donors. Sequenced by immunoSEQ multiplex PCR; TCRdb stores in-frame clones only, minus some. The sample records around 99,000 clones, around four fifths being singletons. Sequenced material: PBMCs. The receptors were sampled from a man aged 30 to 45 in good health and CMV-seronegative. CDR3s include the opening cysteine and the closing phenylalanine or tryptophan. The D gene is left open where the match is weak. Clone size appears in some rows only: once, few, many, or a class for an expanded clone.

d_gene | abundance | j_gene | v_gene | CDR3aa | CDR3nt
- | - | TRBJ2-7 | TRBV6-5 | CASSYYGAYEQYF | TGTGCCAGCAGTTATTACGGAGCCTACGAGCAGTACTTC
TRBD1 | - | TRBJ2-1 | TRBV6-1 | CASSDSLQGKPYNEQFF | TGTGCCAGCAGTGATAGTTTACAGGGGAAACCCTACAATGAGCAGTTCTTC
TRBD1 | - | TRBJ1-2 | TRBV7-9 | CSSSPGQGAHEDYGYTF | TGTTCCAGCAGCCCAGGACAGGGGGCGCATGAAGATTATGGCTACACCTTC
TRBD2 | - | TRBJ2-2 | TRBV9 | CASSVDGGGAGELFF | TGTGCCAGCAGCGTAGACGGGGGGGGCGCCGGGGAGCTGTTTTTT
TRBD2 | - | TRBJ2-7 | TRBV4-1 | CASSQDRASGRNEQYF | TGCGCCAGCAGCCAAGATAGGGCTAGCGGGAGGAACGAGCAGTACTTC
- | - | TRBJ2-3 | TRBV2 | CASRDNADTQYF | TGTGCCAGCCGGGACAACGCAGATACGCAGTATTTT
- | - | TRBJ2-7 | TRBV25-1 | CASSEGRYEQYF | TGTGCCAGCAGTGAAGGCCGCTACGAGCAGTACTTC
- | - | TRBJ1-3 | TRBV27 | CASSQGYGNTIYF | TGTGCCAGCAGCCAGGGGTACGGAAACACCATATATTTT
TRBD1 | - | TRBJ2-7 | TRBV30 | CAWEPGQGYEQYF | TGTGCCTGGGAGCCGGGACAGGGTTACGAGCAGTACTTC
- | - | TRBJ2-5 | TRBV10-2 | CATGTLTGQETQYF | TGCGCCACCGGGACACTCACTGGGCAAGAGACCCAGTACTTC
TRBD2 | once | TRBJ2-1 | TRBV29-1 | CSVVPAGTSLDEQFF | TGCAGCGTTGTTCCGGCCGGGACTAGCCTCGATGAGCAGTTCTTC
TRBD1 | - | TRBJ1-2 | TRBV6-5 | CASSWGQGLFYGYTF | TGTGCCAGCAGTTGGGGACAGGGTCTTTTCTATGGCTACACCTTC
TRBD1 | - | TRBJ1-3 | TRBV5-1 | CASSLSGTGASGNTIYF | TGCGCCAGCAGCCTATCCGGGACAGGGGCGTCTGGAAACACCATATATTTT
- | - | TRBJ2-5 | TRBV5-1 | CASSLAEETQYF | TGCGCCAGCAGCTTGGCCGAAGAGACCCAGTACTTC
- | - | TRBJ2-7 | TRBV6-1 | CASTEGYEQYF | TGTGCCAGCACCGAGGGCTACGAGCAGTACTTC
- | - | TRBJ2-1 | TRBV5-1 | CASSPTGVSYNEQFF | TGCGCCAGCTCGCCTACAGGAGTTTCTTACAATGAGCAGTTCTTC
- | - | TRBJ1-1 | TRBV11-2 | CASNIFGASGNTEAFF | TGTGCCAGCAACATCTTTGGGGCCTCTGGGAACACTGAAGCTTTCTTT
TRBD2 | - | TRBJ2-7 | TRBV19 | CASSLSGDPTYEQYF | TGTGCCAGTAGTCTGAGCGGGGACCCTACCTACGAGCAGTACTTC
TRBD2 | - | TRBJ2-3 | TRBV10-1 | CASSRGGWTDTQYF | TGCGCCAGCAGCCGGGGGGGGTGGACAGATACGCAGTATTTT
TRBD2 | - | TRBJ2-1 | TRBV7-9 | CASSSPGVAGFNEQFF | TGTGCCAGCAGCTCGCCTGGGGTAGCGGGGTTCAATGAGCAGTTCTTC
TRBD2 | - | TRBJ2-7 | TRBV30 | CAWSPAFEYRGAYEQYF | TGTGCCTGGAGTCCCGCCTTTGAGTACCGGGGGGCCTACGAGCAGTACTTC
- | many | TRBJ2-2 | TRBV6-5 | CASTQGLAGELFF | TGTGCCAGCACTCAGGGGTTGGCCGGGGAGCTGTTTTTT
- | few | TRBJ2-2 | TRBV30 | CAWLSPQDTGELFF | TGTGCCTGGTTATCTCCTCAGGACACCGGGGAGCTGTTTTTT
- | - | TRBJ2-3 | TRBV2 | CASSETGDTQYF | TGTGCCAGCAGCGAGACAGGAGATACGCAGTATTTT
TRBD2 | - | TRBJ2-7 | TRBV28 | CASRYSGPYEQYF | TGTGCCAGCAGGTATAGCGGGCCCTACGAGCAGTACTTC
- | - | TRBJ2-5 | TRBV7-8 | CASSLVFGETQYF | TGTGCCAGCAGCTTAGTGTTCGGGGAGACCCAGTACTTC
TRBD2 | - | TRBJ2-7 | TRBV5-6 | CASSPGLASLYEQYF | TGTGCCAGCAGCCCGGGACTAGCGAGCCTCTACGAGCAGTACTTC
TRBD1 | - | TRBJ2-7 | TRBV2 | CASREATGGHEQYF | TGTGCCAGCAGAGAGGCGACAGGGGGGCACGAGCAGTACTTC
- | - | TRBJ2-7 | TRBV4-2 | CASSQGRGAYEQYF | TGTGCCAGCAGCCAAGGGCGGGGAGCCTACGAGCAGTACTTC
- | - | TRBJ1-1 | TRBV29-1 | CSVEGRANTEAFF | TGCAGCGTTGAGGGCAGGGCGAACACTGAAGCTTTCTTT
- | - | TRBJ2-3 | TRBV11-2 | CASSPHLGNTDTQYF | TGTGCCAGCAGCCCCCACCTAGGCAACACAGATACGCAGTATTTT
TRBD1 | - | TRBJ1-1 | TRBV28 | CASNPHSTQGANTEAFF | TGTGCCAGCAACCCCCATTCAACCCAGGGGGCAAACACTGAAGCTTTCTTT
TRBD1 | - | TRBJ1-2 | TRBV19 | CASRGPGTDYGYTF | TGTGCCAGTAGGGGGCCCGGGACAGATTATGGCTACACCTTC
- | - | TRBJ2-1 | TRBV5-1 | CASSLVASNEQFF | TGCGCCAGCAGCTTGGTGGCATCCAATGAGCAGTTCTTC
TRBD2 | - | TRBJ2-3 | TRBV27 | CASSSSGTSADTQYF | TGTGCCAGCAGTTCATCCGGGACTAGCGCAGATACGCAGTATTTT
TRBD1 | - | TRBJ2-7 | TRBV4-2 | CASRGTGSYEQYF | TGTGCCAGCAGGGGGACAGGGTCCTACGAGCAGTACTTC
- | many | TRBJ2-1 | TRBV27 | CASSLFSSYNEQFF | TGTGCCAGCAGTTTATTTTCGTCCTACAATGAGCAGTTCTTC
TRBD1 | - | TRBJ2-1 | TRBV28 | CASSPGQGYNEQFF | TGTGCCAGCAGTCCGGGACAGGGGTACAATGAGCAGTTCTTC
TRBD2 | - | TRBJ2-3 | TRBV7-3 | CASRPSGGGTDTQYF | TGTGCCAGCAGACCAAGCGGGGGGGGCACAGATACGCAGTATTTT
- | - | TRBJ1-4 | TRBV6-1 | CASSPNRNEKLFF | TGTGCCAGCAGTCCCAACCGGAATGAAAAACTGTTTTTT
- | few | TRBJ1-1 | TRBV11-3 | CASSLQGNTEAFF | TGTGCCAGCAGCCTACAGGGGAACACTGAAGCTTTCTTT
- | - | TRBJ2-7 | TRBV30 | CAWSITGEQYF | TGTGCCTGGAGTATAACGGGGGAGCAGTACTTC
- | - | TRBJ2-7 | TRBV19 | CASARDYEQYF | TGTGCCAGCGCGCGAGACTACGAGCAGTACTTC
TRBD2 | - | TRBJ2-7 | TRBV5-1 | CASSLTSAGGPIISYEQYF | TGCGCCAGCAGCTTGACTTCAGCGGGAGGGCCAATTATCTCCTACGAGCAGTACTTC
TRBD1 | - | TRBJ2-1 | TRBV28 | CASSSDRESYNEQFF | TGTGCCAGCAGTAGCGACAGGGAGTCATACAATGAGCAGTTCTTC
TRBD1 | few | TRBJ1-5 | TRBV27 | CASSLVQGALSNQPQHF | TGTGCCAGCAGTTTGGTGCAGGGGGCCCTAAGCAATCAGCCCCAGCATTTT
- | - | TRBJ1-2 | TRBV2 | CASTTVDYGYTF | TGTGCCAGCACCACAGTGGACTATGGCTACACCTTC
TRBD1 | - | TRBJ1-5 | TRBV28 | CASSYLPLGQGEMGQPQHF | TGTGCCAGCAGTTACCTACCCCTCGGACAGGGGGAAATGGGTCAGCCCCAGCATTTT
- | - | TRBJ2-1 | TRBV27 | CASTSRDIYNEQFF | TGTGCCAGCACCTCCCGGGACATCTACAATGAGCAGTTCTTC
TRBD2 | - | TRBJ2-1 | TRBV27 | CASSLWLADYNEQFF | TGTGCCAGCAGTTTGTGGCTAGCGGATTACAATGAGCAGTTCTTC
TRBD1 | - | TRBJ1-2 | TRBV5-4 | CASSEDRRGYGYTF | TGTGCCAGCAGCGAGGACAGGAGGGGCTATGGCTACACCTTC
- | - | TRBJ2-1 | TRBV6-5 | CASSLTSSYNEQFF | TGTGCCAGCAGTCTTACTAGCTCCTACAATGAGCAGTTCTTC
- | - | TRBJ2-1 | TRBV5-1 | CASSFNVRLANNEQFF | TGCGCCAGCAGCTTTAACGTGAGGCTAGCGAACAATGAGCAGTTCTTC
- | few | TRBJ1-4 | TRBV6-5 | CASGPGGMANEKLFF | TGTGCCAGCGGCCCGGGAGGGATGGCTAATGAAAAACTGTTTTTT
- | - | TRBJ2-2 | TRBV6-6 | CASSYSNVGPGELFF | TGTGCCAGCAGTTACTCGAATGTGGGCCCCGGGGAGCTGTTTTTT
- | - | TRBJ1-4 | TRBV13 | CASSAPGGEKLFF | TGTGCCAGCAGCGCCCCGGGGGGAGAAAAACTGTTTTTT
- | few | TRBJ2-5 | TRBV18 | CASSPGAEETQYF | TGTGCCAGCTCACCGGGGGCGGAAGAGACCCAGTACTTC
- | - | TRBJ2-7 | TRBV5-1 | CASSEGLEQYF | TGCGCCAGCAGCGAGGGCTTGGAGCAGTACTTC
TRBD1 | - | TRBJ2-7 | TRBV6-5 | CASSRQGTTYEQYF | TGTGCCAGCAGCCGACAGGGGACCACCTACGAGCAGTACTTC
TRBD2 | - | TRBJ2-2 | TRBV4-1 | CASSQPGLAGVGELFF | TGCGCCAGCAGCCAACCGGGACTAGCGGGAGTGGGGGAGCTGTTTTTT